The T cell receptor beta chain described here comes from a study of neurological immune-mediated disorders. Study-level results: The absence of shared CDR3 amino acid sequences among expanded clones across subjects suggests private repertoires in all groups.

The cDNA came from 5'RACE with 10-nucleotide random UMIs. MiXCR, applied by TCRdb to the 5' RACE reads, yields one record per CDR3 protein. The sample holds under 80,000 distinct CDR3 sequences, 9.4% seen once. The CDR3 contains 15 residues. Per the germline V gene, CDR1 is DFQATT and CDR2 is SNEGSKA (reference sequence). V lost 3 bases and J 12 bases, leaving 24 bases between the germline ends. With regard to this clonotype: The antigen remains undetermined.

This chain joins TRBV20-1 and TRBJ2-1; a weak D match, TRBD2 (5 bases). The TCR sequence derives from a man aged 45-65 years in good health. The sample consisted of PBMCs. CDR3 region: CSASPSGEARVWQFF. The CDR3 DNA reads TGCAGTGCTAGTCCGTCCGGGGAAGCCCGAGTCTGGCAGTTCTTC.